This TCR beta chain derives from a study of blood T cell repertoires in COVID-19. Overall study: COVID-19 samples, acute and convalescent, were from the United States, Italy and Spain.

This CDR3 spans 12 amino acids. Between the trimmed V and J ends, which lost 3 bases and 9 bases, there was a span of 11 bases. This table comes from immunoSEQ multiplex PCR, and its TCRdb copy is limited to in-frame clones, with some not included. The sample has a few hundred thousand clones; about 80% are singletons. Sequencing was carried out using peripheral blood. This TCR was recovered from a woman aged 55 to 70 with acute or convalescent COVID-19. This rearrangement joins TRBV12-3 or TRBV12-4 to TRBJ1-1; TRBD1 might be the D (5 bases). As DNA, the CDR3 is TGTGCCAGCAGTTTTCTTCAGGGCCAAGCTTTCTTT. This gives the protein CASSFLQGQAFF.